The rows below give T cell receptor beta chains drawn from one sample of a study of cytomegalovirus exposure and HLA in healthy donors. TCRdb's table, derived via immunoSEQ multiplex PCR, lists solely in-frame clones and lacks some. The table includes approximately 160,000 clones, 75% to 90% detected once. The sequenced sample consisted of PBMCs. The receptors were gathered from a girl aged 2 to 9 in good health and CMV-seropositive. CDR3s include the opening cysteine and the closing phenylalanine or tryptophan. A D gene is named only where the DNA matches it firmly. Clone size is not always given. Where it is, it says once, few, many or a class for expanded clones.

few	TRBV30	TRBD1	TRBJ1-4	CAWSLGDSAHEKLFF	TGTGCCTGGAGTTTAGGGGACAGCGCTCATGAAAAACTGTTTTTT
NA	TRBV10-3	NA	TRBJ2-1	CAINPRSSYNEQFF	TGTGCCATCAACCCTAGGAGCTCCTACAATGAGCAGTTCTTC
NA	TRBV5-1	TRBD1	TRBJ1-2	CASSLWDSPYGYTF	TGCGCCAGCAGCTTGTGGGACAGTCCCTATGGCTACACCTTC
few	TRBV27	NA	TRBJ2-2	CASRETLNTGELFF	TGTGCCAGCAGAGAAACATTGAACACCGGGGAGCTGTTTTTT
NA	TRBV2	TRBD1	TRBJ2-5	CASSTGDPETQYF	TGTGCCAGCTCCACAGGGGATCCGGAGACCCAGTACTTC
NA	TRBV2	TRBD2	TRBJ2-1	CASSEDLAGSYNEQFF	TGTGCCAGCAGTGAAGATCTAGCGGGGTCCTACAATGAGCAGTTCTTC
once	TRBV4-1	TRBD2	TRBJ2-5	CASSQRGSGRVRETQYF	TGCGCCAGCAGCCAACGGGGAAGCGGGAGGGTACGAGAGACCCAGTACTTC
NA	TRBV13	TRBD1	TRBJ2-7	CASSSPGQGVYEQYF	TGTGCCAGCAGCTCCCCGGGACAGGGGGTATACGAGCAGTACTTC
NA	TRBV4-2	TRBD1	TRBJ2-1	CASSQSTGQGDEQFF	TGTGCCAGCAGCCAGTCGACCGGACAGGGCGATGAGCAGTTCTTC
few	TRBV6-4	NA	TRBJ2-3	CASSDSRGTDTQYF	TGTGCCAGCAGTGACTCGAGGGGCACAGATACGCAGTATTTT
NA	TRBV28	NA	TRBJ1-4	CASSSLTARGEKLFF	TGTGCCAGCAGTTCCCTGACAGCTAGGGGTGAAAAACTGTTTTTT
NA	TRBV7-2	NA	TRBJ2-1	CASSSPSVEEQFF	TGTGCCAGCAGCTCCCCTAGCGTTGAGGAGCAGTTCTTC
NA	TRBV7-6	TRBD2	TRBJ2-1	CASSKRLAGNESDEQFF	TGTGCCAGCAGCAAACGACTAGCGGGAAATGAAAGCGATGAGCAGTTCTTC
NA	TRBV6-5	NA	TRBJ2-7	CASSPISDGAGEQYF	TGTGCCAGCAGTCCAATCTCGGACGGTGCGGGAGAGCAGTACTTC
NA	TRBV30	TRBD1	TRBJ1-2	CAWSRTGAGYTF	TGTGCCTGGAGTCGGACAGGGGCCGGCTACACCTTC
NA	TRBV28	TRBD1	TRBJ1-4	CASSAQGTNEKLFF	TGTGCCAGCAGTGCACAGGGGACTAATGAAAAACTGTTTTTT
NA	TRBV7-9	TRBD2	TRBJ2-5	CASSAKAGPQETQYF	TGTGCCAGCAGCGCCAAAGCGGGGCCCCAAGAGACCCAGTACTTC